These 7 T cell receptor beta chains share one sample of origin, sequenced in a study of immune evolution from preneoplasia to lung adenocarcinoma. Assay used: immunoSEQ multiplex PCR; TCRdb lists only in-frame clones, some missing. The sample includes about 41,000 clones, less than 85% of them seen just once. Sequencing input: FFPE invasive lung adenocarcinoma tissue. These receptors were collected from a person between 55 and 69 years old with lung adenocarcinoma.

V gene TRBV29-1 combines with J gene TRBJ2-1; TRBD2 matches 8 bases. Germline CDR1 and CDR2: SQVTM and ANQGSEA. The CDR3 loop spans 15 amino acids. Trimming removed 5 bases from V and 6 bases from J; junction bases left unmatched: 12. The CDR3 DNA follows: TGCAGCGTTCCTAAGAGACGGGAGGGAGGCAATGAGCAGTTCTTC. Encoded protein: CSVPKRREGGNEQFF.

The rearrangement joins TRBV10-3 to TRBJ1-5; no clear D. The CDR3 covers 13 residues. V gave up 4 bases and J gave up 0 bases, with 4 bases separating them. Per germline, CDR1 ENHRY and CDR2 SYGVKD. The CDR3 loop is CAISGVSNQPQHF. Written as DNA, the CDR3 is TGTGCCATCAGTGGGGTTAGCAATCAGCCCCAGCATTTT.

This clone rates as large. V usage is TRBV10-3 and J usage is TRBJ1-2; TRBD1 matches at 7 bases. Germline trimming cut 4 bases from V and 7 bases from J; bases unmatched to any gene: 6. The germline gives CDR1 ENHRY, CDR2 SYGVKD. The CDR3 has 13 amino acids. The CDR3 sequence: CAISAKGAGGYTF. The DNA for the CDR3 is TGTGCCATCAGTGCAAAGGGGGCGGGTGGCTACACCTTC.

This clone was observed once. The chain recombines TRBV7-2 with TRBJ1-1; TRBD1 agrees at 8 bases. The V gene's germline CDR1 is SGHTA and CDR2 FQGNSA. The J segment lost 4 bases and the V segment lost 6 bases, leaving 13 bases of the junction unmatched. The CDR3 is 16 amino acids. Here the CDR3 DNA reads TGTGCCAGCAGTCCCTTTCCCGGACAGGGCGGCACTGAAGCTTTCTTT. Amino acid sequence: CASSPFPGQGGTEAFF.

This clone was seen a handful of times. The chain links TRBV21-1 to TRBJ2-1; TRBD2 was called by the table and not checked on the DNA. TRBV21-1 is described as a pseudogene. The CDR3 contains 15 residues. The CDR3 sequence is CASSLRTSGRGEQFF. The DNA of the CDR3 is TGTGCCAGCAGCCTACGGACTAGCGGGAGGGGTGAGCAGTTCTTC.

J is TRBJ1-1 and V is TRBV18, with D perhaps TRBD1 (6 bases). Trimming took off 4 bases at V and 6 bases at J, with 12 bases between the two ends. CDR1 is KGHSH and CDR2 is LQKENI in the germline V gene. The CDR3 spans 13 residues. CDR3 amino acids: CASSRYRDPEAFF. DNA for the CDR3: TGTGCCAGCTCACGATACAGGGACCCTGAAGCTTTCTTT.

The chain carries TRBV29-1 and TRBJ1-2; D is unclear. The CDR3 sequence is 12 residues long. With 1 base removed from V and 4 bases from J, the gap between germline ends came to 7 bases. Germline CDR1 is SQVTM and CDR2 is ANQGSEA. The CDR3 loop is CSVEGDPYGYTF. CDR3 nucleotides: TGCAGCGTTGAAGGGGATCCCTATGGCTACACCTTC.